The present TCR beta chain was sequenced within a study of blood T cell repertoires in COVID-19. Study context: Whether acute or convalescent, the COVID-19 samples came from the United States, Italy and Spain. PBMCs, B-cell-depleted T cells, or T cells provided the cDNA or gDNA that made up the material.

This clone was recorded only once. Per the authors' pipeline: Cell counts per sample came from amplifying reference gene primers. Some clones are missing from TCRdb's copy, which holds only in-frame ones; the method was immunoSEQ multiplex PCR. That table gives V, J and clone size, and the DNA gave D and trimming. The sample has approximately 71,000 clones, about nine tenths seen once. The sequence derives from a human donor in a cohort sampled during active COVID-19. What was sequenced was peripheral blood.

The CDR3 sequence is CASSLMSSGANVLTF. The CDR3 nucleotides are TGCGCCAGCAGCTTGATGAGCTCTGGGGCCAACGTCCTGACTTTC. V is TRBV5-1 and J is TRBJ2-6; D unclear. The CDR3 sequence is 15 residues long. From germline, CDR1 is SGHRS and CDR2 YFSETQ. Deletions cut 1 base from V and 0 bases from J, with 5 bases between.